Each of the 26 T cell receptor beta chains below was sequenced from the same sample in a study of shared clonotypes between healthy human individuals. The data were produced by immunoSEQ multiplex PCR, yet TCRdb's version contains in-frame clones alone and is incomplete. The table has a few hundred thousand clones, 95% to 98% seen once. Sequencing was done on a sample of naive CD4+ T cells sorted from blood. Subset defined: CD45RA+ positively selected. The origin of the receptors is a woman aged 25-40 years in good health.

The CDR3 is CASSHRGHDEKLFF. DNA for the CDR3: TGCGCCAGCAGCCACAGGGGGCACGATGAAAAACTGTTTTTT. This rearrangement joins TRBV5-1 to TRBJ1-4; 9 positions agree with TRBD1. This CDR3 has 14 residues. J gave up 6 bases and V 4 bases, and 4 bases lay outside the gene matches. The germline gives CDR1 SGHRS, CDR2 YFSETQ.

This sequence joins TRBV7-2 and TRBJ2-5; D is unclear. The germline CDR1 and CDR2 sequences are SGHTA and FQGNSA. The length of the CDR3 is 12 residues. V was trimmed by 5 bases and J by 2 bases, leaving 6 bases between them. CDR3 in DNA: TGTGCCAGCAGCGGCCCTCAAGAGACCCAGTACTTC. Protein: CASSGPQETQYF.

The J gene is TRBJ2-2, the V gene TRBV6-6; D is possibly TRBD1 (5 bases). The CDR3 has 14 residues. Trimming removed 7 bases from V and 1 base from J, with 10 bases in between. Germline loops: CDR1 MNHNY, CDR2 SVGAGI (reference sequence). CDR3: CASIRGLNTGELFF. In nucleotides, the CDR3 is TGTGCCAGCATAAGGGGCCTGAACACCGGGGAGCTGTTTTTT.

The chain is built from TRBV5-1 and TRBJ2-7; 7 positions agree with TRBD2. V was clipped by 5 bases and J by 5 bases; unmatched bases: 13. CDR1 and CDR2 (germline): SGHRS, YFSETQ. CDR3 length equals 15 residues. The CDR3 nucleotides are TGCGCCAGCAGATCCGTATTCGGGAGGTGGAACGAGCAGTACTTC. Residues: CASRSVFGRWNEQYF.

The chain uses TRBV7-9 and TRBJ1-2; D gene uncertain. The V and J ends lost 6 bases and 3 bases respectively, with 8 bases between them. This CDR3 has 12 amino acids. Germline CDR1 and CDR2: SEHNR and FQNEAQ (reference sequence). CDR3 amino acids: CASSRVDYGYTF. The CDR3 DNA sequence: TGTGCCAGCAGTAGGGTTGACTATGGCTACACCTTC. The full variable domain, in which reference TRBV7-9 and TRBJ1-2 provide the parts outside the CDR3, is DTGVSQNPRHKITKRGQNVTFRCDPISEHNRLYWYRQTLGQGPEFLTYFQNEAQLEKSRLLSDRFSAERPKGSFSTLEIQRTEQGDSAMYLCASSRVDYGYTFGSGTRLTVV.

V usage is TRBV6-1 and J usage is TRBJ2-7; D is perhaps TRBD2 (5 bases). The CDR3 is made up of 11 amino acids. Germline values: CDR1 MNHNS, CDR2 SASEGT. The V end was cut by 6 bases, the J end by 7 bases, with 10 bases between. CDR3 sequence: CASRDPGEQYF. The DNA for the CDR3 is TGTGCCAGCAGAGATCCGGGAGAGCAGTACTTC.

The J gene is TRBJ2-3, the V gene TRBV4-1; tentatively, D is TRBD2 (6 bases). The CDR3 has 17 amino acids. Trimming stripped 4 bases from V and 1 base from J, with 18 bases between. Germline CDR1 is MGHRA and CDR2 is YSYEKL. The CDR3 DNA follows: TGCGCCAGCAGCCCCCGGTACCGGGAGAAAGGCACAGATACGCAGTATTTT. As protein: CASSPRYREKGTDTQYF.

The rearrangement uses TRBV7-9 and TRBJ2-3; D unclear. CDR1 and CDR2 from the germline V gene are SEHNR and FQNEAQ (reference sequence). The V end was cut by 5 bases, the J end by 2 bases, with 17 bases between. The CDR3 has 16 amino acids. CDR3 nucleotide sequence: TGTGCCAGCAGCCCGGCTAGGGCGCGGAACACAGATACGCAGTATTTT. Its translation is CASSPARARNTDTQYF.

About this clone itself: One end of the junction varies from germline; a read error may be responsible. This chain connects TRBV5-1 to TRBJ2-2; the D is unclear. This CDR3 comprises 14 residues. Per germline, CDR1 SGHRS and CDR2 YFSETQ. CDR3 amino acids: CASSSQPNSGELFF. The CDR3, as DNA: TGCGCCAGCAGCTCCCAGCCGAACTCCGGGGAGCTGTTTTTT. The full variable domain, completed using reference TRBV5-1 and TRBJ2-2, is KAGVTQTPRYLIKTRGQQVTLSCSPISGHRSVSWYQQTPGQGLQFLFEYFSETQRNKGNFPGRFSGRQFSNSRSEMNVSTLELGDSALYLCASSSQPNSGELFFGEGSRLTVL.

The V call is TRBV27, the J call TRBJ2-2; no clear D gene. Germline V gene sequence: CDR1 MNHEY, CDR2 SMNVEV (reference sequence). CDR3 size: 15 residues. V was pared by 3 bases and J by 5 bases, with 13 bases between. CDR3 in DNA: TGTGCCAGCAGTTTCTCAATCCGTCGAACCGGGGAGCTGTTTTTT. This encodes CASSFSIRRTGELFF.

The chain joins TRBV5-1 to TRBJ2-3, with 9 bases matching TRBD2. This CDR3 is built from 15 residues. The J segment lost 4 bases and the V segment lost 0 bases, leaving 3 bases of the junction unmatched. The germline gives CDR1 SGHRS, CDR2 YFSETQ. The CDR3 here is CASSLVSGSPDTQYF. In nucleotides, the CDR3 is TGCGCCAGCAGCTTGGTTAGCGGGAGCCCAGATACGCAGTATTTT.

The CDR3 region is CASSPSRWTNEKLFF. CDR3 nucleotide sequence: TGTGCCAGCAGCCCTTCGAGGTGGACTAATGAAAAACTGTTTTTT. The gene calls are TRBV7-9 and TRBJ1-4; D is ambiguous. This CDR3 has 15 amino acids. V shed 5 bases and J shed 2 bases, with 12 bases lying between them. Per germline, CDR1 SEHNR and CDR2 FQNEAQ (reference sequence).

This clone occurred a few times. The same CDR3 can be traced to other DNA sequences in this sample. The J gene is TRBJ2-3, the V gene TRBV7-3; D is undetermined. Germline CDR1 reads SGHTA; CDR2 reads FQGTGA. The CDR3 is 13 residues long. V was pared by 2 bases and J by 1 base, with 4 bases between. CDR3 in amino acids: CASSLGGTDTQYF. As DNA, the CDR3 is TGTGCCAGCAGCTTAGGGGGCACAGATACGCAGTATTTT.

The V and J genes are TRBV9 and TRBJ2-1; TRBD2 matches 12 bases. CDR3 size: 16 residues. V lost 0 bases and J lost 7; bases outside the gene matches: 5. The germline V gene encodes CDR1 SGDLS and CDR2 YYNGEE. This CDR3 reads CASSVARTSGRNEQFF. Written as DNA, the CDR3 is TGTGCCAGCAGCGTAGCTCGAACTAGCGGGAGGAATGAGCAGTTCTTC.

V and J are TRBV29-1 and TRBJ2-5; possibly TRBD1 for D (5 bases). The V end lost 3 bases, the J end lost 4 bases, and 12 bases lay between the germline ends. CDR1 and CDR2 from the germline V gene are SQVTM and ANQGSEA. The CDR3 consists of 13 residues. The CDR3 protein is CSVEARVGETQYF. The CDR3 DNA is TGCAGCGTTGAGGCCAGGGTGGGAGAGACCCAGTACTTC. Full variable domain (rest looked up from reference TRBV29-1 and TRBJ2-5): SAVISQKPSRDICQRGTSLTIQCQVDSQVTMMFWYRQQPGQSLTLIATANQGSEATYESGFVIDKFPISRPNLTFSTLTVSNMSPEDSSIYLCSVEARVGETQYFGPGTRLLVL.

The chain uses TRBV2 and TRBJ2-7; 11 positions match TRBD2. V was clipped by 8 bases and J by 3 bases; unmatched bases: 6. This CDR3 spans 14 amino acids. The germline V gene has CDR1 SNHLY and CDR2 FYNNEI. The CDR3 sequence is CASLVLAGDYEQYF. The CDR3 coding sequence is TGTGCCAGCCTGGTACTAGCGGGGGACTACGAGCAGTACTTC.

This CDR3 is CASSEISGLAGVGEQFF. For the CDR3, the DNA is TGTGCCAGCAGTGAGATTTCTGGACTAGCGGGAGTAGGTGAGCAGTTCTTC. V usage is TRBV2 and J usage is TRBJ2-1; 13 bases align to TRBD2. After removal of 3 bases from V and 9 bases from J, the junction contained 11 bases not matched to a gene. Germline values: CDR1 SNHLY, CDR2 FYNNEI. The CDR3 sequence is 17 residues long.

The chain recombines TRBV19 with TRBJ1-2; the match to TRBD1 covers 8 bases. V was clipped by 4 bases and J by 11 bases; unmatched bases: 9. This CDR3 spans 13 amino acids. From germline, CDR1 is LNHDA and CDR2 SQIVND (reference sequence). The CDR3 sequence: CASSTQGAAEYTF. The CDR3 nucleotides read TGTGCCAGTAGTACCCAGGGGGCCGCTGAGTACACCTTC.

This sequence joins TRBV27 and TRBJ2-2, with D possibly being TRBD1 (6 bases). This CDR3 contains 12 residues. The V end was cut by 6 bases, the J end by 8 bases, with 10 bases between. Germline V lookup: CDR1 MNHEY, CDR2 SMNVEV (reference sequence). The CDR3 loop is CASRGAIGELFF. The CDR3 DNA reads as TGTGCCAGCAGGGGGGCGATTGGGGAGCTGTTTTTT.

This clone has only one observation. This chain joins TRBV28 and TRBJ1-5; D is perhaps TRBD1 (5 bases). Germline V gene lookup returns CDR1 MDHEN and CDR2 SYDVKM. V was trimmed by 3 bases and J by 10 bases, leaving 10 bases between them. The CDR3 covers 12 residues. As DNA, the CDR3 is TGTGCCAGCAGTTTGTCAGGGTATCCCCAGCATTTT. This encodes CASSLSGYPQHF. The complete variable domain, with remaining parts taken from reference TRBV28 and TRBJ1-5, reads DVKVTQSSRYLVKRTGEKVFLECVQDMDHENMFWYRQDPGLGLRLIYFSYDVKMKEKGDIPEGYSVSREKKERFSLILESASTNQTSMYLCASSLSGYPQHFGDGTRLSIL.

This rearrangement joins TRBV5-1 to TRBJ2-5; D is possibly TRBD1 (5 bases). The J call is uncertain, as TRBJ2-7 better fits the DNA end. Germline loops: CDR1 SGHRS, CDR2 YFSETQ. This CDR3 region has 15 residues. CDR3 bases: TGCGCCAGCAGCTTTACCCCAGGGTTACCCAGCGAGCAGTACTTC. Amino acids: CASSFTPGLPSEQYF.

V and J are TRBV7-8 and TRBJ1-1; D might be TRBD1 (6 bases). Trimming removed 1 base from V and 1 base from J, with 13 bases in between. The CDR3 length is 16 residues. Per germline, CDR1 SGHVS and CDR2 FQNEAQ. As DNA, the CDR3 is TGTGCCAGCAGCTTAGTTGGAGGGACACCGAACACTGAAGCTTTCTTT. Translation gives CASSLVGGTPNTEAFF.

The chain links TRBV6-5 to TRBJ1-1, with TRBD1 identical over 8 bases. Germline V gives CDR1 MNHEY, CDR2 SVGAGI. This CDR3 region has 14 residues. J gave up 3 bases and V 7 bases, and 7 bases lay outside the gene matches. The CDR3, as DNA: TGTGCCAGCAAAGGGACAGGCCCCGACACTGAAGCTTTCTTT. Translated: CASKGTGPDTEAFF.

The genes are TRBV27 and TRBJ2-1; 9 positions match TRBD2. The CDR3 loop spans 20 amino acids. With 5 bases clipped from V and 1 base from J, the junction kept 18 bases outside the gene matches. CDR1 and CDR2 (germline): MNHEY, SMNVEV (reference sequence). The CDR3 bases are TGTGCCAGCAGTCCTATCCTCCTAGCGGGGCATATTTATTCCTACAATGAGCAGTTCTTC. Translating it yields CASSPILLAGHIYSYNEQFF.

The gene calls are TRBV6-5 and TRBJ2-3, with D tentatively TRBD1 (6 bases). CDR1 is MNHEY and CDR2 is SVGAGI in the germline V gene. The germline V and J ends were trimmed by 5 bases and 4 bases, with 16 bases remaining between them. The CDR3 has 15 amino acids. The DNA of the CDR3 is TGTGCCAGCAGTAGGACAGACCGCACGGCAGATACGCAGTATTTT. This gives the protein CASSRTDRTADTQYF.

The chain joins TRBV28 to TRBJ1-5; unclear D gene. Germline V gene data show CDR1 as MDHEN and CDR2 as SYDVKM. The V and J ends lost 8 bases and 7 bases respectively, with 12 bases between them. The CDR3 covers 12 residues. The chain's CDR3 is CASETVRQPQHF. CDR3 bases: TGTGCCAGCGAAACGGTTCGGCAGCCCCAGCATTTT.